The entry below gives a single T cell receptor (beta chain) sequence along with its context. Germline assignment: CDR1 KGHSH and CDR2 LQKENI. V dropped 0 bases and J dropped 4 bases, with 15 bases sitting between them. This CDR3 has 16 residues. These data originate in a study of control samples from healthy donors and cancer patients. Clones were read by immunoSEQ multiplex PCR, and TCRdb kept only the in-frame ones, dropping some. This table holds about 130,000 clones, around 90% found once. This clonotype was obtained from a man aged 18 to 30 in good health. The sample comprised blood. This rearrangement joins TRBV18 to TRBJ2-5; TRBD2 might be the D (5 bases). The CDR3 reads CASSPPIEERRETQYF. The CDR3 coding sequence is TGTGCCAGCTCACCACCCATCGAAGAGCGGAGAGAGACCCAGTACTTC.